One and the same sample provided the 22 T cell receptor beta chains below, sequenced in a study of CD4 T cells in relation to SARS-CoV-2 and coronaviruses. For these TCRs, the target antigens are not known. Unexposed donor CD4+ T cells date from about 2011-2018, before the COVID-19 pandemic. CD4+ T cells were isolated from the cells after 10 days of culture. Profiled with immunoSEQ multiplex PCR; TCRdb holds only in-frame clones, not every one. The sample has some 19,000 clones, over 70% seen once. The sample comprised CD4+ T cells from PBMCs, cultured in vitro. The source is a human donor in good health.

The chain joins TRBV7-8 to TRBJ1-1; D not resolved. This CDR3 has 14 amino acids. The V and J ends lost 8 bases and 0 bases respectively, with 13 bases between them. Germline V gene lookup returns CDR1 SGHVS and CDR2 FQNEAQ. The CDR3 DNA follows: TGTGCCAGCGGATCACAGACCATGAACACTGAAGCTTTCTTT. It specifies CASGSQTMNTEAFF.

This chain links TRBV13 with TRBJ2-5; 11 nucleotides line up with TRBD2. CDR3 length equals 15 residues. The germline gives CDR1 PRHDT, CDR2 FYEKMQ (reference sequence). Germline trimming cut 4 bases from V and 3 bases from J; bases unmatched to any gene: 4. The CDR3 sequence is CASSSSGLAEETQYF. CDR3 nucleotides: TGTGCCAGCAGCTCCTCGGGACTAGCGGAAGAGACCCAGTACTTC.

This chain links TRBV18 with TRBJ2-2; TRBD1 aligns across 12 bases. Germline values: CDR1 KGHSH, CDR2 LQKENI. Germline trimming cut 6 bases from V and 4 bases from J; bases unmatched to any gene: 6. The CDR3 totals 16 residues. The CDR3 DNA reads TGTGCCAGCTCGGGACAGGGGGCCGTCGGCACCGGGGAGCTGTTTTTT. It specifies CASSGQGAVGTGELFF.

The V and J genes are TRBV5-6 and TRBJ1-4; D uncertain. This CDR3 has 13 amino acids. Deletions cut 1 base from V and 7 bases from J, with 8 bases between. Germline V lookup: CDR1 SGHDT, CDR2 YYEEEE. In DNA, the CDR3 is TGTGCCAGCAGCTTGCAAGGAGGTGAAAAACTGTTTTTT. It translates to CASSLQGGEKLFF.

The V and J genes are TRBV4-1 and TRBJ1-2; a weak D match, TRBD1 (5 bases). CDR3 size: 13 residues. The germline V and J ends were trimmed by 3 bases and 8 bases, with 13 bases remaining between them. Germline assignment: CDR1 MGHRA and CDR2 YSYEKL. CDR3 nucleotide sequence: TGCGCCAGCAGCCATCCTGGGGGGGACGGCTACACCTTC. It translates to CASSHPGGDGYTF.

CDR3 sequence (DNA): TGCAGTGCTAGTATTGGCGGGAGAAACCAAGAGACCCAGTACTTC. The encoded protein is CSASIGGRNQETQYF. The chain employs TRBV20-1 and TRBJ2-5, with 7 positions matching TRBD2. Per germline, CDR1 DFQATT and CDR2 SNEGSKA (reference sequence). The CDR3 is made up of 15 amino acids. V was clipped by 3 bases and J by 0 bases; unmatched bases: 7.

This clone was counted between two and nine times. CDR3 DNA sequence: TGTGCCAGCAGCCCCGGCCTACGGACAGGGTTTGGCTACACCTTC. Its protein product is CASSPGLRTGFGYTF. The chain carries TRBV7-9 and TRBJ1-2; 8 bases agree with TRBD1. This CDR3 comprises 15 residues. With 5 bases clipped from V and 7 bases from J, the junction kept 12 bases outside the gene matches. From germline, CDR1 is SEHNR and CDR2 FQNEAQ (reference sequence).

V is TRBV7-2 and J is TRBJ1-4; the D gene is possibly TRBD1 (6 bases). Germline V gives CDR1 SGHTA, CDR2 FQGNSA. The CDR3 extends over 15 amino acids. Trimming took 3 bases from V and 4 from J, leaving 12 bases between them. This CDR3 is CASSFRQALNEKLFF. The CDR3 DNA reads TGTGCCAGCAGCTTCCGACAGGCCCTTAATGAAAAACTGTTTTTT.

The chain couples TRBV29-1 to TRBJ2-1; D remains unclear. Deletions cut 1 base from V and 12 bases from J, with 1 base between. The CDR3 is 8 residues long. Germline V gives CDR1 SQVTM, CDR2 ANQGSEA. The CDR3 DNA reads as TGCAGCGTTGAAGGGCAGTTCTTC. Amino acid sequence: CSVEGQFF.

V usage is TRBV2 and J usage is TRBJ2-3, with D possibly matching TRBD2 (6 bases). There are 20 residues in the CDR3. Germline-derived CDR1 and CDR2 are SNHLY and FYNNEI. Trimming left V 4 bases short and J 2 bases short, with 28 bases between. This chain's CDR3 is CASSGGLREAFSAYTDTQYF. CDR3 coding DNA: TGTGCCAGCAGTGGTGGACTAAGGGAGGCTTTTTCCGCCTACACAGATACGCAGTATTTT.

The V call is TRBV30, the J call TRBJ1-6; no clear D. The CDR3 spans 12 residues. Germline CDR1 GTSNPN, CDR2 SVGIG (reference sequence). V lost 3 bases and J lost 10, with 10 bases in between. CDR3 in amino acids: CAWRLTQSPLHF. In nucleotides, the CDR3 is TGTGCCTGGAGGTTAACCCAATCACCCCTCCACTTT.

The chain couples TRBV29-1 to TRBJ1-6, with a possible D match to TRBD1 (6 bases). In germline, CDR1 is SQVTM, CDR2 ANQGSEA. The ends were cut back, 5 bases at V and 7 bases at J, with 12 bases in the middle. CDR3 length equals 13 residues. This chain's CDR3 is CSVRTETNSPLHF. CDR3 nucleotides: TGCAGCGTTCGGACAGAGACCAATTCACCCCTCCACTTT.

V gene TRBV28 combines with J gene TRBJ2-2; 10 positions agree with TRBD2. Germline-derived CDR1 and CDR2 are MDHEN and SYDVKM. With V trimmed by 4 bases and J by 13 bases, 15 bases remained unmatched. This CDR3 region has 16 residues. In DNA, the CDR3 is TGTGCCAGCAGTTCGAGTCCGGGACTAGCGCTACGGGGGCTGTTTTTT. Its translation: CASSSSPGLALRGLFF.

The sample holds a few counts of this clone. The chain recombines TRBV3-1 (or the pseudogene TRBV3-2) with TRBJ1-2; 8 bases fit TRBD1. The trim removed 0 bases at V and 4 bases at J, leaving 10 bases unmatched. Per germline, CDR1 LGHDT and CDR2 YNNKEL (reference sequence). The CDR3 length is 17 residues. The CDR3 is CASSQDWQGAAFYGYTF. The DNA for the CDR3 is TGTGCCAGCAGCCAAGATTGGCAGGGGGCTGCTTTCTATGGCTACACCTTC.

The J gene is TRBJ1-1, the V gene TRBV9, with 10 positions matching TRBD1. Per the germline V gene, CDR1 is SGDLS and CDR2 is YYNGEE. The CDR3 totals 15 residues. The V and J ends lost 1 base and 2 bases, in that order; junction bases with no gene match: 2. CDR3 loop: CASSVRDRGNTEAFF. DNA of the CDR3: TGTGCCAGCAGCGTACGGGACAGGGGTAACACTGAAGCTTTCTTT.

This clone has a single count. The chain employs TRBV5-4 and TRBJ2-2; D perhaps matches TRBD2 (6 bases). This CDR3 contains 16 residues. V lost 4 bases to trimming and J lost 2 bases, with 15 bases between them. Per germline, CDR1 SGHNT and CDR2 YYREEE (reference sequence). CDR3 protein: CASSPQNSGNTGELFF. CDR3 nucleotide sequence: TGTGCCAGCAGCCCGCAAAATAGCGGTAACACCGGGGAGCTGTTTTTT.

The chain carries TRBV6-5 and TRBJ2-2; TRBD2 agrees at 12 bases. This CDR3 contains 15 residues. V was clipped by 4 bases and J by 4 bases; unmatched bases: 1. The germline gives CDR1 MNHEY, CDR2 SVGAGI. The CDR3 sequence is CASSSTSGSTGELFF. In DNA, the CDR3 is TGTGCCAGCAGTTCGACTAGCGGGAGCACCGGGGAGCTGTTTTTT.

CDR3: CASSLASGTRTDTQYF. CDR3 bases: TGTGCCAGCAGCTTGGCTAGCGGGACTCGCACAGATACGCAGTATTTT. This rearrangement joins TRBV5-8 to TRBJ2-3, with 9 bases lining up with TRBD2. The V and J ends lost 0 bases and 1 base, in that order; junction bases with no gene match: 3. Germline CDR1 SGHTS, CDR2 YDEGEE. The CDR3 is 16 residues long. The entire variable domain, with the rest obtained from reference TRBV5-8 and TRBJ2-3, is as follows: EAGVTQSPTHLIKTRGQQATLRCSPISGHTSVYWYQQALGLGLQFLLWYDEGEERNRGNFPPRFSGRQFPNYSSELNVNALELEDSALYLCASSLASGTRTDTQYFGPGTRLTVL.

The rearrangement uses TRBV11-2 and TRBJ1-4; D unclear. This CDR3 contains 16 residues. Germline V lookup: CDR1 SGHAT, CDR2 FQNNGV. With 4 bases removed from V and 8 bases from J, the gap between germline ends came to 20 bases. The chain's CDR3 is CASSYTPSGFEEKLFF. CDR3 DNA: TGTGCCAGCAGCTACACGCCGTCAGGTTTTGAGGAAAAACTGTTTTTT.

This clone was seen just once. The rearrangement joins TRBV7-2 to TRBJ1-5; D might be TRBD1 (5 bases). Trimming removed 0 bases from V and 2 bases from J, with 8 bases in between. Germline lookup yields CDR1 SGHTA and CDR2 FQGNSA. This CDR3 comprises 15 residues. For the CDR3, the DNA is TGTGCCAGCAGCTTAGCGGCCAGGGGCAATCAGCCCCAGCATTTT. This sequence encodes CASSLAARGNQPQHF.

The chain's CDR3 is CASSERGGPDTQYF. CDR3 DNA: TGTGCCAGCAGTGAGCGGGGGGGCCCAGATACGCAGTATTTT. This rearrangement joins TRBV2 to TRBJ2-3, with TRBD2 matching over 9 bases. The CDR3 has 14 amino acids. V gave up 3 bases and J gave up 4 bases; unmatched junction bases: 2. CDR1 is SNHLY and CDR2 is FYNNEI in the germline V gene.

This chain joins TRBV19 and TRBJ2-3; D tentatively fits TRBD1 or TRBD2 (6 bases each). The length of the CDR3 is 14 residues. Germline lookup yields CDR1 LNHDA and CDR2 SQIVND (reference sequence). The V gene lost 7 bases and the J gene lost 5 bases, with 16 bases spanning the gap. The CDR3 here is CASTLGGPGDTQYF. CDR3 nucleotide sequence: TGTGCCAGTACCCTTGGGGGGCCAGGAGATACGCAGTATTTT.